The source of this TCR beta chain is a study of glioma-infiltrating T cells after dendritic cell vaccination. The primer mix had 60 V beta and 13 J beta primers. Libraries were prepared by immunoSEQ multiplex PCR; TCRdb keeps only in-frame clonotypes and omits some of them. Counted here are around 89,000 clones, 85% to 90% occurring once; the ten biggest clones make up around 14%. Per the germline V gene, CDR1 is KGHSH and CDR2 is LQKENI. Germline trimming cut 3 bases from V and 4 bases from J; bases unmatched to any gene: 6. The CDR3 has 15 residues. Of note for this clone: The antigen is undetermined.

Notes on the study in general: Higher TCR clonality did not directly relate to longer survival.

The sequences come from blood, collected before dendritic cell vaccination. The chain is built from TRBV18 and TRBJ2-7; 10 bases fit TRBD1. The sequence was obtained from a human donor with glioblastoma. CDR3 protein: CASSPWTGGRYEQYF. The DNA of the CDR3 is TGTGCCAGCTCACCCTGGACAGGGGGTAGGTACGAGCAGTACTTC.